The rows below give T cell receptor beta chains drawn from one sample of a study of blood T cell repertoires in COVID-19. Using immunoSEQ multiplex PCR, the repertoire was profiled, and TCRdb retains in-frame clones only, with some absent. The data contain 200,000 to 300,000 clones, approximately 89% of them singletons. Material: PBMCs or T cells enriched from blood (not recorded which). Receptors were obtained from a woman between 40 and 55 years old with acute COVID-19. CDR3s include the opening cysteine and the closing phenylalanine or tryptophan. A D gene is named only where the DNA matches it firmly.

d_gene,j_gene,v_gene,CDR3aa,CDR3nt
TRBD1,TRBJ1-2,TRBV29-1,CSVAQGLGYGYTF,TGCAGCGTAGCACAGGGGCTTGGTTATGGCTACACCTTC
.,TRBJ2-3,TRBV5-6,CASSWVSGYTDTQYF,TGTGCCAGCAGCTGGGTTAGCGGTTACACAGATACGCAGTATTTT
.,TRBJ2-6,TRBV4-2,CASSQDQGGGGANVLTF,TGTGCCAGCAGCCAAGATCAGGGGGGCGGTGGGGCCAACGTCCTGACTTTC
.,TRBJ2-5,TRBV29-1,CSVGVGGTQETQYF,TGCAGCGTTGGGGTTGGGGGGACCCAAGAGACCCAGTACTTC
TRBD1,TRBJ1-1,TRBV6-1,CASSEDRGNTEAFF,TGTGCCAGCAGTGAAGACAGGGGCAACACTGAAGCTTTCTTT
TRBD2,TRBJ2-1,TRBV7-8,CASSLKASGSYNEQFF,TGTGCCAGCAGCTTAAAGGCTAGCGGATCCTACAATGAGCAGTTCTTC
.,TRBJ2-1,TRBV12-5,CASGRANEQFF,TGTGCTAGTGGCCGCGCGAATGAGCAGTTCTTC
.,TRBJ1-1,TRBV2,CAREVRQLNTEAFF,TGTGCCAGAGAGGTCCGACAGCTGAACACTGAAGCTTTCTTT
.,TRBJ1-2,TRBV24-1,CATAGGRGGGYGYTF,TGTGCCACCGCGGGGGGACGAGGGGGAGGCTATGGCTACACCTTC
TRBD1,TRBJ1-6,TRBV28,CASIPGGSSPLHF,TGTGCCAGCATCCCAGGGGGAAGCTCACCCCTCCACTTT
.,TRBJ1-5,TRBV30,CAWSADSVRPQHF,TGTGCCTGGAGTGCAGACAGCGTGAGGCCCCAGCATTTT
TRBD1,TRBJ2-5,TRBV4-1,CASSQEGQGYAETQYF,TGCGCCAGCAGCCAAGAGGGACAGGGGTATGCGGAGACCCAGTACTTC
.,TRBJ1-1,TRBV19,CASSIASGIPEAFF,TGTGCCAGTAGTATCGCGTCCGGGATCCCTGAAGCTTTCTTT
.,TRBJ2-5,TRBV11-2,CASSFTEWETQYF,TGTGCCAGCAGCTTCACGGAGTGGGAGACCCAGTACTTC
.,TRBJ2-5,TRBV6-1,CASSEFVAGGYQETQYF,TGTGCCAGCAGTGAATTTGTGGCCGGAGGGTACCAAGAGACCCAGTACTTC
.,TRBJ1-6,TRBV15,CATSRVRHQALHF,TGTGCCACCAGCAGAGTCAGGCATCAGGCCCTCCACTTT
TRBD1,TRBJ2-1,TRBV11-1,CASSLVGQGYNEQFF,TGTGCCAGCAGCTTAGTAGGACAGGGATACAATGAGCAGTTCTTC
TRBD2,TRBJ2-3,TRBV4-2,CASSQDVREGRDTQYF,TGTGCCAGCAGCCAAGATGTCCGGGAGGGCCGAGATACGCAGTATTTT
TRBD1,TRBJ1-4,TRBV5-1,CASSLVPTGGEPQLFF,TGCGCCAGCAGCTTGGTACCGACAGGGGGCGAGCCTCAACTGTTTTTT
.,TRBJ2-1,TRBV12-3/TRBV12-4,CASGLGLYNEQFF,TGTGCCAGCGGCTTGGGACTTTACAATGAGCAGTTCTTC
TRBD1,TRBJ2-5,TRBV9,CASSEKDRAQETQYF,TGTGCCAGCAGCGAGAAGGACAGGGCCCAAGAGACCCAGTACTTC
TRBD2,TRBJ2-3,TRBV4-1,CASSQDPAGGPWNTQYF,TGCGCCAGCAGCCAAGATCCCGCGGGAGGGCCGTGGAATACGCAGTATTTT
.,TRBJ2-7,TRBV18,CASSSSEDYEQYF,TGTGCCAGCTCAAGTAGCGAGGACTACGAGCAGTACTTC
TRBD1,TRBJ2-7,TRBV10-3,CAISESGGTGVEQYF,TGTGCCATCAGTGAGTCCGGGGGGACAGGGGTCGAGCAGTACTTC
.,TRBJ2-7,TRBV10-2,CASMAGWAPAYEQYF,TGCGCCAGCATGGCAGGATGGGCGCCCGCCTACGAGCAGTACTTC
.,TRBJ1-2,TRBV18,CASSTGEDGYTF,TGTGCCAGCTCAACGGGAGAGGATGGCTACACCTTC
TRBD2,TRBJ2-7,TRBV19,CASSRREGRYEQYF,TGTGCCAGTAGTCGACGGGAGGGTAGATACGAGCAGTACTTC
.,TRBJ1-3,TRBV5-1,CASSAEAESSGNTIYF,TGCGCCAGCAGCGCCGAGGCGGAGAGCTCTGGAAACACCATATATTTT
TRBD1,TRBJ1-4,TRBV2,CASRTGTGDEKLFF,TGTGCCAGCCGCACCGGGACAGGGGACGAAAAACTGTTTTTT
.,TRBJ1-2,TRBV6-5,CASSWSGSGYTF,TGTGCCAGCAGTTGGTCGGGGTCTGGCTACACCTTC
TRBD2,TRBJ2-7,TRBV28,CASSPPYGGAGSYEQYF,TGTGCCAGCAGCCCTCCTTACGGGGGGGCAGGCTCCTACGAGCAGTACTTC
TRBD2,TRBJ2-5,TRBV27,CASSFLLAGVETQYF,TGTGCCAGCAGTTTTCTACTAGCGGGAGTTGAGACCCAGTACTTC
TRBD1,TRBJ1-6,TRBV18,CASSPSPTGGGDSPLHF,TGTGCCAGCTCACCGAGCCCTACGGGAGGGGGCGATTCACCCCTCCACTTT
TRBD1,TRBJ2-7,TRBV6-5,CASSYSPPQGRGEQYF,TGTGCCAGCAGTTACTCCCCTCCACAGGGGCGAGGCGAGCAGTACTTC
.,TRBJ1-5,TRBV19,CASKSYDSNQPQHF,TGTGCCAGTAAATCCTACGATAGCAATCAGCCCCAGCATTTT
TRBD2,TRBJ2-7,TRBV11-2,CASSLMGSAGVEQYF,TGTGCCAGCAGCTTAATGGGTTCAGCGGGAGTTGAGCAGTACTTC